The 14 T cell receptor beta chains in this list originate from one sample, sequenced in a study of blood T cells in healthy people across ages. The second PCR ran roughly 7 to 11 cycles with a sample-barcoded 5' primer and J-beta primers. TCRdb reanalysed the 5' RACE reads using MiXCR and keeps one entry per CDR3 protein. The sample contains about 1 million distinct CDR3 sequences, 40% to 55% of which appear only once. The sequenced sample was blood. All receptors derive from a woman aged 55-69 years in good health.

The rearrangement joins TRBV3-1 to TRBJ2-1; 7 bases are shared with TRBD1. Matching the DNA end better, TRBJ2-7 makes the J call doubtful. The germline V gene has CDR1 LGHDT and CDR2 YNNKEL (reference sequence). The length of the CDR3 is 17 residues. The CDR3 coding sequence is TGTGCCAGCAGCCCCCTTTTGGCAGGGGGATCCTACAATGAGCAGTACTTC. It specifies CASSPLLAGGSYNEQYF.

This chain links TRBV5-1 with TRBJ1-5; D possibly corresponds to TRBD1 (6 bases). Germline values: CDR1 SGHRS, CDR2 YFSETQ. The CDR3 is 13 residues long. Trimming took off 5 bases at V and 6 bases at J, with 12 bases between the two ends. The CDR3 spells CASRKGEGQPQHF. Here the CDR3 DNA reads TGCGCCAGCAGAAAGGGGGAAGGTCAGCCCCAGCATTTT.

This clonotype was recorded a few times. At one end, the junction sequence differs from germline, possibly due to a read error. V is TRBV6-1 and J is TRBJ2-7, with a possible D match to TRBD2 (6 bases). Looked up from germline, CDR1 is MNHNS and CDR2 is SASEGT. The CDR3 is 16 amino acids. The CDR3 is CASSRTPLAFSHEQYF. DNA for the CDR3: TGTGCCAGCAGTCGAACACCACTAGCTTTCTCCCACGAGCAGTACTTC.

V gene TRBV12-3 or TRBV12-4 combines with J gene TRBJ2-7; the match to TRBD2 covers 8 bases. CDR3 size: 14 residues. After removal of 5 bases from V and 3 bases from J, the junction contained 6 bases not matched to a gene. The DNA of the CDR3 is TGTGCCAGCAGTCCGGGGGGGATACTCTACGAGCAGTACTTC. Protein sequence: CASSPGGILYEQYF.

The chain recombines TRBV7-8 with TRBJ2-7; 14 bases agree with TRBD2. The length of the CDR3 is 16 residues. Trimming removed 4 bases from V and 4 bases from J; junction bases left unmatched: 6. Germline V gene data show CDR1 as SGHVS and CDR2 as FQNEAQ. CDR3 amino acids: CASSSRGLAGGYEQYF. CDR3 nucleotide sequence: TGTGCCAGCAGCTCTCGCGGACTAGCGGGAGGATACGAGCAGTACTTC.

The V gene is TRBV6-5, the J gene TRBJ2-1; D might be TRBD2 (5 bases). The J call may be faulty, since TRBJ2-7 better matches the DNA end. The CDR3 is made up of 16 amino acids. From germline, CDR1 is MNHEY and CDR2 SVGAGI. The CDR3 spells CASSYSGLHQTNEQYF. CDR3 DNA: TGTGCCAGCAGTTACTCTGGACTCCACCAAACCAATGAGCAGTACTTC.

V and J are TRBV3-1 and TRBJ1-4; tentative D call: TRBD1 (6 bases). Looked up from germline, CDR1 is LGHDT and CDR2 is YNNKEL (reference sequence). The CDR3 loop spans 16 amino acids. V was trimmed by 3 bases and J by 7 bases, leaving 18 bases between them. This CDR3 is CASSHPNRGEREKLFF. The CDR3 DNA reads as TGTGCCAGCAGCCACCCAAATAGGGGGGAGCGTGAAAAACTGTTTTTT.

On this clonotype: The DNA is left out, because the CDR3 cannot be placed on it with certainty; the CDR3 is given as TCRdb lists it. CDR3 in amino acids: CALVTGTGVIYGCTF. The chain combines TRBV30 with TRBJ1-2; TRBD1 is the table's D call and was not checked against the DNA. CDR1 is GTSNPN and CDR2 is SVGIG in the germline V gene (reference sequence). The CDR3 has 15 residues if both end residues are counted.

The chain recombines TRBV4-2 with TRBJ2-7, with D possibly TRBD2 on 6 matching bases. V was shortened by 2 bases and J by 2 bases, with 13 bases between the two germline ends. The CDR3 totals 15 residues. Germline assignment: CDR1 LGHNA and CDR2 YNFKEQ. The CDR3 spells CASSQSARETYEQYF. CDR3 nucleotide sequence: TGTGCCAGCAGCCAAAGTGCTCGGGAGACCTACGAGCAGTACTTC.

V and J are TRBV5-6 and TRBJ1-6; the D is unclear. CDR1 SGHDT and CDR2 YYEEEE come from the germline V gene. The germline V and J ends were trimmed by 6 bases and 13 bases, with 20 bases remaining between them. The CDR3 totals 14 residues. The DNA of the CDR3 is TGTGCCAGCACTATCAAACGCGGGTACTCGCCCCTCCACTTT. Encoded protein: CASTIKRGYSPLHF. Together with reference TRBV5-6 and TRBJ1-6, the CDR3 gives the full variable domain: DAGVTQSPTHLIKTRGQQVTLRCSPKSGHDTVSWYQQALGQGPQFIFQYYEEEERQRGNFPDRFSGHQFPNYSSELNVNALLLGDSALYLCASTIKRGYSPLHFGNGTRLTVT.

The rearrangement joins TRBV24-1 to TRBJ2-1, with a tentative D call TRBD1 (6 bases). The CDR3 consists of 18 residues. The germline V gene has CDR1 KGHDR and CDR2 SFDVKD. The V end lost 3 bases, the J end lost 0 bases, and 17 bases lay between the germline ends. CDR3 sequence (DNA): TGTGCCACCAGTGATCCCGCCTACAGGGAAACCTCCTACAATGAGCAGTTCTTC. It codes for CATSDPAYRETSYNEQFF.

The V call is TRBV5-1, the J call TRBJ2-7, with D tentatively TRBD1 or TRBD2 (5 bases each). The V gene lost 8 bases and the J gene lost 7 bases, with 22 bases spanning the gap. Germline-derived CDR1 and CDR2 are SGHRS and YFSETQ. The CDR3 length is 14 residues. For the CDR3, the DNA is TGCGCCAGTGTCCGGGACGCCTCCTACAATGAGCAGTACTTC. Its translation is CASVRDASYNEQYF.

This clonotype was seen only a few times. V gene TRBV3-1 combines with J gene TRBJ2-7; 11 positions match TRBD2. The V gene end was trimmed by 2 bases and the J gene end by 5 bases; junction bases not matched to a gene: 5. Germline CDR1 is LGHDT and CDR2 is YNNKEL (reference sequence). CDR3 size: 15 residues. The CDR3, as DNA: TGTGCCAGCAGCCAAACTAGCGGGAGTTTCCACGAGCAGTACTTC. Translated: CASSQTSGSFHEQYF.

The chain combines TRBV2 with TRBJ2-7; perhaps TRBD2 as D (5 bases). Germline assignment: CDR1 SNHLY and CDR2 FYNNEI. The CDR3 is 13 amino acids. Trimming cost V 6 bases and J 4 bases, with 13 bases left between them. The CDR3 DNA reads TGTGCCAGCAGGGACCCCGGCGGGTACGAGCAGTACTTC. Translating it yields CASRDPGGYEQYF.